Sequencing of this T cell receptor beta chain was carried out in a study of lymphopenia after photon versus proton radiotherapy. Sequenced by immunoSEQ multiplex PCR; TCRdb stores in-frame clones only, minus some. The sample lists over 50,000 clones, approximately 83% occurring once. Comments on this clone: The antigen is not known.

This CDR3 comprises 14 residues. V gave up 3 bases and J gave up 6 bases; unmatched junction bases: 4. Germline values: CDR1 KGHSH, CDR2 LQKENI. Study-wide results and limits: Photon-treated patients lost naive T cells and TCR diversity; proton-treated stayed stable. Oligoclonal CD8+ Temra expansion after nadir drove photon patients' diversity drop.

This TCR came from a man aged 35 to 55 with gastric cancer. The source material was peripheral blood, sampled from a patient treated with photon-based radiotherapy. The rearrangement links TRBV18 to TRBJ1-1, with 10 nucleotides matching TRBD1. The CDR3 loop reads CASSPTGGLAEAFF. CDR3 DNA sequence: TGTGCCAGCTCACCGACAGGGGGCTTGGCTGAAGCTTTCTTT.